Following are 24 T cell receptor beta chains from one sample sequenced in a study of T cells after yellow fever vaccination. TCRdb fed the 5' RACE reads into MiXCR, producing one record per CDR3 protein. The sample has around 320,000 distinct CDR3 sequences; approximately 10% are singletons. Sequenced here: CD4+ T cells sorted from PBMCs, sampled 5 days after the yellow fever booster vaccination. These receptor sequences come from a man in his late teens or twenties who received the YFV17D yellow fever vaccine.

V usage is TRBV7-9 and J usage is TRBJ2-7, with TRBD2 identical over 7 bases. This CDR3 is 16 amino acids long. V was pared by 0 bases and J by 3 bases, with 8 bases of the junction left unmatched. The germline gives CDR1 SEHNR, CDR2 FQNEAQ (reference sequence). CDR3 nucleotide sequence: TGTGCCAGCAGCTTAGCGTCCGGGGGGAATATCTACGAGCAGTACTTC. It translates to CASSLASGGNIYEQYF.

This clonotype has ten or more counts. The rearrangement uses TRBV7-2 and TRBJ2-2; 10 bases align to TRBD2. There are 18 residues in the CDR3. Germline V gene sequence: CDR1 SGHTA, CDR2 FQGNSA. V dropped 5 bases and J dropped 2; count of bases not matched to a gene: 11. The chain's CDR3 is CASSPRLAGDVNTGELFF. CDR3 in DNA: TGTGCCAGCAGCCCGCGACTAGCGGGCGATGTTAACACCGGGGAGCTGTTTTTT.

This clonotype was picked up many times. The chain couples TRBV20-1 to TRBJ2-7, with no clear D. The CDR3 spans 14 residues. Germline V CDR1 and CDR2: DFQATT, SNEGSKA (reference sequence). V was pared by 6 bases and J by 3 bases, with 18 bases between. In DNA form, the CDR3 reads TGCAGTGCAACCTTTCCCGCCGGTGGCTACGAGCAGTACTTC. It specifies CSATFPAGGYEQYF.

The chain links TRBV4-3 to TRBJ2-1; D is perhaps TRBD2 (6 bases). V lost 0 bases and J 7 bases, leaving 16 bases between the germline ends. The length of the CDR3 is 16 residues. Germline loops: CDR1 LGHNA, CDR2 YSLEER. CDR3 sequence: CASSQDVVPEGNEQFF. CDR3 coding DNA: TGCGCCAGCAGCCAAGACGTGGTCCCGGAGGGGAATGAGCAGTTCTTC.

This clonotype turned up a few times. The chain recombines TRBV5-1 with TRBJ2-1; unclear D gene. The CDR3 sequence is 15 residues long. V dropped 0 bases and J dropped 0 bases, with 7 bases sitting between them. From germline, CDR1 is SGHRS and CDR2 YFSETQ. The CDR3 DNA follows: TGCGCCAGCAGCTTGGATAGGAGCTCCTACAATGAGCAGTTCTTC. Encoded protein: CASSLDRSSYNEQFF.

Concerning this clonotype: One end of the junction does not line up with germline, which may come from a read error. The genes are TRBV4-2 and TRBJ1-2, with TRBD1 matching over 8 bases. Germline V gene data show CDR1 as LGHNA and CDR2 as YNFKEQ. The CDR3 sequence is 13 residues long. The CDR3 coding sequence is TGTGCCAGCAGCCAAGAATCAGGGGGCGTGCATTCCTTC. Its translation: CASSQESGGVHSF.

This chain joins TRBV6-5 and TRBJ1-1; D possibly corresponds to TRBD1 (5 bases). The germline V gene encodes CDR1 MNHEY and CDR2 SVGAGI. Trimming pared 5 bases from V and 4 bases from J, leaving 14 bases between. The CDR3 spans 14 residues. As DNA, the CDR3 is TGTGCCAGCAGTGCGACAGCCCCGAGCACTGAAGCTTTCTTT. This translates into CASSATAPSTEAFF.

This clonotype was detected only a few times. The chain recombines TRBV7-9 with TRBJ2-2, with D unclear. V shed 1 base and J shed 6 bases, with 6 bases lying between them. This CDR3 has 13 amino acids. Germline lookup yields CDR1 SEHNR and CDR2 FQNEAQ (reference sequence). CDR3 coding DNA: TGTGCCAGCAGCTTAGAATGGGCCGGGGAGCTGTTTTTT. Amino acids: CASSLEWAGELFF. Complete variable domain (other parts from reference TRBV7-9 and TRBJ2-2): DTGVSQNPRHKITKRGQNVTFRCDPISEHNRLYWYRQTLGQGPEFLTYFQNEAQLEKSRLLSDRFSAERPKGSFSTLEIQRTEQGDSAMYLCASSLEWAGELFFGEGSRLTVL.

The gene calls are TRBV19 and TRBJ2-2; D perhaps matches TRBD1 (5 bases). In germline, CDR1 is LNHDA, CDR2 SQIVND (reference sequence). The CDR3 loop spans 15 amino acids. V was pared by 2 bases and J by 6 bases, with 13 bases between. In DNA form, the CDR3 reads TGTGCCAGTAGTATAAATCCAGGGTTCGCCGGGGAGCTGTTTTTT. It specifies CASSINPGFAGELFF.

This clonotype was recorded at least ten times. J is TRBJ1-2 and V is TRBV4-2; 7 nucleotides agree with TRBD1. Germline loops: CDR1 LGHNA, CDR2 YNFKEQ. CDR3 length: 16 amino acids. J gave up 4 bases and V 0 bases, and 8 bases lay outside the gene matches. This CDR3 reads CASSQDFAGGGYGYTF. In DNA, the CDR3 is TGTGCCAGCAGCCAAGATTTTGCAGGGGGGGGCTATGGCTACACCTTC.

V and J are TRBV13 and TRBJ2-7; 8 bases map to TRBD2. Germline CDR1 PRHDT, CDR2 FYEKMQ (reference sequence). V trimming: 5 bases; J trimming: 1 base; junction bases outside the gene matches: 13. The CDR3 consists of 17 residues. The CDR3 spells CASSQAGAGGPSYEQYV. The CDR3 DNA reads TGTGCCAGCAGCCAGGCGGGGGCGGGGGGCCCTTCCTACGAGCAGTACGTC.

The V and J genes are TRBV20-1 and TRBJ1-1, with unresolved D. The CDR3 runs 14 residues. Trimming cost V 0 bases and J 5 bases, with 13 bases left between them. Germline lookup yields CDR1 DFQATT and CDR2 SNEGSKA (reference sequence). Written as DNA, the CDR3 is TGCAGTGCTAGAGACCCTCGGACTCCAACTGAAGCTTTCTTT. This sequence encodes CSARDPRTPTEAFF.

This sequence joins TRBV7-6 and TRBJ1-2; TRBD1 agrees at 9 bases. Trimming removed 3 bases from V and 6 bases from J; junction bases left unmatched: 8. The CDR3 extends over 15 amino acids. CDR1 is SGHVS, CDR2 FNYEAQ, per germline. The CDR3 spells CASSFAGQGINGYTF. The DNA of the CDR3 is TGTGCCAGCAGCTTCGCGGGACAGGGAATCAATGGCTACACCTTC.

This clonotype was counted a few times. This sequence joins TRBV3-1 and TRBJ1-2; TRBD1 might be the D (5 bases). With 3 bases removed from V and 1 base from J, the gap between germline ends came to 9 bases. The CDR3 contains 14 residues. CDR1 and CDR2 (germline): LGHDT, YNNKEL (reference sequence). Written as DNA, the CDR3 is TGTGCCAGCAGCCAGAGGGGATATAACTATGGCTACACCTTC. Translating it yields CASSQRGYNYGYTF.

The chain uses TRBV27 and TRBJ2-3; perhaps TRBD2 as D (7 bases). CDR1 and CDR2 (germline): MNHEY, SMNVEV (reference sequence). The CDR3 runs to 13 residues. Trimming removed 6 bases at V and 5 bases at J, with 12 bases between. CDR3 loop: CASRGGARDTQYF. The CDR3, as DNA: TGTGCCAGCAGAGGGGGGGCGAGAGATACGCAGTATTTT.

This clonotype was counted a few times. The chain's CDR3 is CASSYSSQLAGSTDTQYF. The DNA for the CDR3 is TGTGCCAGCAGTTACTCGTCCCAGCTAGCGGGGAGCACAGATACGCAGTATTTT. The rearrangement joins TRBV6-2 or TRBV6-3 to TRBJ2-3; 9 bases line up with TRBD2. The V gene's germline CDR1 is MNHEY and CDR2 SVGEGT. With 0 bases clipped from V and 0 bases from J, the junction kept 7 bases outside the gene matches. CDR3 length: 18 amino acids.

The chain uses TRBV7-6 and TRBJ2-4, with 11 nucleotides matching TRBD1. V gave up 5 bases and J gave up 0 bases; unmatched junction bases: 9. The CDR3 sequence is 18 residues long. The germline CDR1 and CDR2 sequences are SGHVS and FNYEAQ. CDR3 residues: CASSLRTGGSRAKNIQYF. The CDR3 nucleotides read TGTGCCAGCAGCCTCCGGACAGGGGGCTCCCGAGCCAAAAACATTCAGTACTTC.

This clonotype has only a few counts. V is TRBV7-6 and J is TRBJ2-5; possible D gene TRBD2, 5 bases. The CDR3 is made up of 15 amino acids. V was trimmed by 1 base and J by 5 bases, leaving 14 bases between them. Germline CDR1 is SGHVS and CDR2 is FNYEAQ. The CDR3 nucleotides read TGTGCCAGCAGCTTAGAGGATACGGGGTGGGAGACCCAGTACTTC. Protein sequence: CASSLEDTGWETQYF.

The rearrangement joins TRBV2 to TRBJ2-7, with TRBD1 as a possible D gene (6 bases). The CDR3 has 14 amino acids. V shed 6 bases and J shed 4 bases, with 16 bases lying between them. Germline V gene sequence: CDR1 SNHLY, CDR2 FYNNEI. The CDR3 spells CASRRYREKYEQYV. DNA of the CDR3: TGTGCCAGCAGGCGATACAGGGAAAAGTACGAGCAGTACGTC.

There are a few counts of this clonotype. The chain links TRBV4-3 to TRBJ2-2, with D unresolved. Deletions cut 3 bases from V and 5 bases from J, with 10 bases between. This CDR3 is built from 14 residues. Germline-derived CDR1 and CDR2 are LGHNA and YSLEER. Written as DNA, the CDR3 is TGCGCCAGCAGCCACCTCGACGGTACCGGGGAGCTGTTTTTT. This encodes CASSHLDGTGELFF.

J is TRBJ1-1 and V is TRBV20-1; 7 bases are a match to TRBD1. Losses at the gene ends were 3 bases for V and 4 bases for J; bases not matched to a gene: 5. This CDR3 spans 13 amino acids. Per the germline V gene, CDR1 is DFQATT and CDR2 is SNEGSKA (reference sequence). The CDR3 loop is CSASDRAPTEAFF. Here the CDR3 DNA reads TGCAGTGCTAGTGACAGGGCTCCCACTGAAGCTTTCTTT.

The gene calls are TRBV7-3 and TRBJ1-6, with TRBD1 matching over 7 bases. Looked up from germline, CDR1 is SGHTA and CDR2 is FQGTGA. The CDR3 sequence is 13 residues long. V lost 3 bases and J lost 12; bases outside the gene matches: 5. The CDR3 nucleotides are TGTGCCAGCAGCTTTGTCGCAGGGGGACCCCTCCACTTT. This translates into CASSFVAGGPLHF.

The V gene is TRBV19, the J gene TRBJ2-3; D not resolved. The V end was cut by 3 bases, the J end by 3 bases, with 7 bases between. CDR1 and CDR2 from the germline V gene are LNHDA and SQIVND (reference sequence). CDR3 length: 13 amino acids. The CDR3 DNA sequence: TGTGCCAGTAGTATCCAGGCAACAGATACGCAGTATTTT. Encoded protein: CASSIQATDTQYF.

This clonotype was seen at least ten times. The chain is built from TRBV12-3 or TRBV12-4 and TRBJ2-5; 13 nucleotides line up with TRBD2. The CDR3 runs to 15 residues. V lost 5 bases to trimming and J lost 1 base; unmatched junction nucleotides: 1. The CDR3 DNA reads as TGTGCCAGCAGTCGGACTAGCGGGGGCCAAGAGACCCAGTACTTC. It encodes CASSRTSGGQETQYF.